This T cell receptor beta chain originates from a study of early stage breast cancer tumors. Study context: ER+/PR+/HER2- status applied to about 70% of the 16 invasive breast tumors.

Only in-frame clones appear in the TCRdb table, and some are missing; sequencing was by immunoSEQ multiplex PCR. The profile covers almost 55,000 clones, with over 80% appearing a single time and around 5% taken by the ten largest. This CDR3 is built from 16 residues. Unmatched junction bases numbered 12, after V lost 5 bases and J lost 9 bases. The germline gives CDR1 SGHTA, CDR2 FQGNSA. This rearrangement joins TRBV7-2 to TRBJ1-4; 10 nucleotides align to TRBD1. Sequencing was carried out using blood. This receptor was taken from a person aged 70 to 80 with breast cancer. CDR3 DNA: TGTGCCAGCAGCATGGACAGGGGGGTTAATACGAAAAAACTGTTTTTT. It encodes CASSMDRGVNTKKLFF.